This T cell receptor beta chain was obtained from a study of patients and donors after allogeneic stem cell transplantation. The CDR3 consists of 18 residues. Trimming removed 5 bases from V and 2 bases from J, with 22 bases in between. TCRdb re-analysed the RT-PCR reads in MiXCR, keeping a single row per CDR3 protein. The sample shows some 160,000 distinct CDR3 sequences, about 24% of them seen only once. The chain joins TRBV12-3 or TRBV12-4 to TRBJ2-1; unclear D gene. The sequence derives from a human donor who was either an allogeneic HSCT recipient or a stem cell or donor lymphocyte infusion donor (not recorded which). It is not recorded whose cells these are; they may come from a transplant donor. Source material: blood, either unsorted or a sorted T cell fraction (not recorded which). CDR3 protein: CASSLPGGLHLAYNEQFF. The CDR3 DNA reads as TGTGCCAGCAGTCTCCCCGGTGGGCTACACCTCGCCTACAATGAGCAGTTCTTC.